This entry lists 27 T cell receptor beta chains sequenced from one sample in a study of T cell repertoires in cytomegalovirus infection. TCRdb re-called the reads with MiXCR, one entry per CDR3 protein. The data hold about 890,000 distinct CDR3 sequences, with less than 40% observed a single time. Their specific antigens are unknown. The sequences come from cultured CD8+ T cells from PBMCs, collected from culture after CMV antigen stimulation. These TCRs come from a human donor in good health (CMV status not recorded). Some clones in this sample may be carry-over from other donors' samples.

This clonotype came up a few times. This chain joins TRBV6-2 or TRBV6-3 and TRBJ2-2; the match to TRBD2 covers 8 bases. The J segment lost 10 bases and the V segment lost 7 bases, leaving 20 bases of the junction unmatched. The CDR3 is made up of 17 amino acids. CDR1 and CDR2 from the germline V gene are MNHEY and SVGEGT. The CDR3 nucleotides are TGTGCCAGCATTCACCCCTTTGGGGTAGCGGGGATAACGGAGCTGTTTTTT. It encodes CASIHPFGVAGITELFF.

Only one count was recorded for this clonotype. A read error is likely, as this CDR3 ends without the conserved phenylalanine or tryptophan. V and J are TRBV5-6 and TRBJ1-1; no firm D call. The CDR3 contains 12 residues. Trimming took off 3 bases at V and 8 bases at J, with 11 bases between the two ends. CDR1 and CDR2 (germline): SGHDT, YYEEEE. The CDR3 protein is CASSSRPDEAFL. The CDR3 nucleotides are TGTGCCAGCAGCTCTCGTCCGGACGAAGCTTTCCTT.

V gene TRBV4-3 combines with J gene TRBJ2-4, with 12 bases matching TRBD2. CDR1 is LGHNA and CDR2 is YSLEER in the germline V gene. The CDR3 runs 17 residues. J lost 0 bases, V lost 1 base, and 1 base had no gene match. The CDR3 spells CASSQGLAGVAKNIQYF. CDR3 coding DNA: TGCGCCAGCAGCCAAGGACTAGCGGGGGTAGCCAAAAACATTCAGTACTTC.

Comments on this clonotype: A read error may produce the germline difference seen at one junction end. V usage is TRBV6-1 and J usage is TRBJ2-7; D call uncertain. CDR3 length equals 12 residues. Germline V gives CDR1 MNHNS, CDR2 SASEGT. The CDR3: CANSEPDRALFF. The CDR3 nucleotides read TGTGCCAACAGTGAGCCGGACCGGGCCCTCTTCTTC.

The chain couples TRBV7-6 to TRBJ2-1, with TRBD1 matching over 8 bases. Germline values: CDR1 SGHVS, CDR2 FNYEAQ. Germline trimming cut 5 bases from V and 0 bases from J; bases unmatched to any gene: 21. The CDR3 has 21 residues. The CDR3 DNA reads TGTGCCAGCAGCCCTAGGCCCGGGGACAGGAGAATGATCAGCTCCTACAATGAGCAGTTCTTC. It encodes CASSPRPGDRRMISSYNEQFF.

The chain has TRBV20-1 and TRBJ1-1; D is undetermined. Germline CDR1 and CDR2: DFQATT and SNEGSKA (reference sequence). The CDR3 is made up of 11 amino acids. The V and J ends lost 5 bases and 7 bases respectively, with 11 bases between them. The DNA of the CDR3 is TGCAGTGCTGGTGGAATAAATGAAGCTTTCTTT. It codes for CSAGGINEAFF.

This clonotype was counted ten times or more. CDR3 coding DNA: TGTGCCAGCAGTCCGCTCATTTCCGGGACAGGGGACGTCGGAAACACCATATATTTT. This gives the protein CASSPLISGTGDVGNTIYF. The chain couples TRBV7-8 to TRBJ1-3, with 10 positions matching TRBD1. Germline loops: CDR1 SGHVS, CDR2 FQNEAQ. Trimming took 6 bases from V and 4 from J; bases not matched to a gene: 18. The CDR3 has 19 amino acids.

This clonotype was seen at least ten times. The rearrangement links TRBV7-6 to TRBJ2-3; 11 nucleotides align to TRBD1. J was trimmed by 5 bases and V by 6 bases; bases with no gene match: 7. Germline-derived CDR1 and CDR2 are SGHVS and FNYEAQ. The CDR3 is 15 amino acids. The chain's CDR3 is CASSDGQGAVDTQYF. CDR3 sequence (DNA): TGTGCCAGCAGTGATGGACAGGGGGCAGTAGATACGCAGTATTTT.

In regard to this clonotype: One junction end does not reproduce the germline sequence, and a read error may be involved. The chain employs TRBV5-3 and TRBJ2-1; 7 bases map to TRBD1. TRBV5-3 is recorded as an ORF, its role being uncertain. The CDR3 sequence is 15 residues long. CDR3 nucleotide sequence: TGTGCCAGCAGCTATGGACAGGCCTCCTACAATGAGCAGTTCTTC. Its translation: CASSYGQASYNEQFF.

A note on this clonotype: This may come from a read error, since a much larger clone is one base off. This chain joins TRBV19 and TRBJ2-1, with D perhaps TRBD1 (5 bases). Trimming stripped 2 bases from V and 5 bases from J, with 10 bases between. The CDR3 spans 14 residues. Germline assignment: CDR1 LNHDA and CDR2 SQIVND (reference sequence). CDR3 protein: CASSIRAGNNEQFF. The CDR3, as DNA: TGTGCCAGTAGTATACGGGCAGGGAACAATGAGCAGTTCTTC.

J is TRBJ2-7 and V is TRBV4-1; D uncertain. Germline V CDR1 and CDR2: MGHRA, YSYEKL. This CDR3 spans 15 amino acids. V shed 1 base and J shed 2 bases, with 12 bases lying between them. Here the CDR3 reads CASSQVPQLTYEQYF. The CDR3, as DNA: TGCGCCAGCAGCCAAGTCCCACAATTAACCTACGAGCAGTACTTC.

The chain employs TRBV7-9 and TRBJ2-7; maybe TRBD1 (5 bases). The germline CDR1 and CDR2 sequences are SEHNR and FQNEAQ (reference sequence). The CDR3 has 14 amino acids. The V end was cut by 5 bases, the J end by 1 base, with 12 bases between. CDR3 DNA sequence: TGTGCCAGCAGCCTGGACATCGCTTCCTACGAGCAGTACTTC. It codes for CASSLDIASYEQYF.

This clonotype appeared a few times. V gene TRBV7-6 combines with J gene TRBJ2-3; 15 bases are shared with TRBD2. There are 17 residues in the CDR3. The J segment lost 5 bases and the V segment lost 5 bases, leaving 8 bases of the junction unmatched. Germline CDR1 is SGHVS and CDR2 is FNYEAQ. The CDR3 DNA follows: TGTGCCAGCAGCCCATGGACTAGCGGGGGGGCCAGAGATACGCAGTATTTT. Its translation: CASSPWTSGGARDTQYF.

Many counts were recorded for this clonotype. The chain has TRBV7-6 and TRBJ2-7, with D perhaps TRBD1 (5 bases). The germline V and J ends were trimmed by 1 base and 1 base, with 8 bases remaining between them. The CDR3 totals 14 residues. Germline V gene data show CDR1 as SGHVS and CDR2 as FNYEAQ. CDR3 residues: CASSLETASYEQYF. The CDR3 coding sequence is TGTGCCAGCAGCTTAGAGACAGCGTCCTACGAGCAGTACTTC.

The chain couples TRBV27 to TRBJ1-1, with D maybe TRBD1 (5 bases). This CDR3 contains 14 residues. The germline CDR1 and CDR2 sequences are MNHEY and SMNVEV (reference sequence). V lost 3 bases to trimming and J lost 0 bases, with 8 bases between them. CDR3 in DNA: TGTGCCAGCAGTTTCGGGGCAGTGAACACTGAAGCTTTCTTT. This encodes CASSFGAVNTEAFF.

This clonotype was seen a few times. The J gene is TRBJ2-5, the V gene TRBV12-3 or TRBV12-4; TRBD2 agrees at 8 bases. This CDR3 is 13 amino acids long. V trimming: 5 bases; J trimming: 3 bases; junction bases outside the gene matches: 2. The CDR3 here is CASSRAGEETQYF. The CDR3 coding sequence is TGTGCCAGCAGTCGAGCGGGGGAAGAGACCCAGTACTTC.

This chain uses TRBV4-2 with TRBJ2-3; 8 nucleotides align to TRBD2. J gave up 5 bases and V 2 bases, and 15 bases lay outside the gene matches. The germline V gene has CDR1 LGHNA and CDR2 YNFKEQ. This CDR3 region has 18 residues. The CDR3 coding sequence is TGTGCCAGCAGCCAATCCTCCGGGGGGGGCCAGGGTGGAGATACGCAGTATTTT. Translating it yields CASSQSSGGGQGGDTQYF.

This clonotype was seen only a few times. The chain links TRBV7-9 to TRBJ2-1; TRBD1 matches at 8 bases. This CDR3 is 17 amino acids long. Germline trimming cut 5 bases from V and 8 bases from J; bases unmatched to any gene: 17. CDR1 and CDR2 (germline): SEHNR, FQNEAQ (reference sequence). CDR3 DNA sequence: TGTGCCAGCAGCATATTGGACAGGGTGACTACTGAGGATGAGCAGTTCTTC. It translates to CASSILDRVTTEDEQFF. The variable domain in full, with the rest retrieved from reference TRBV7-9 and TRBJ2-1, is DTGVSQNPRHKITKRGQNVTFRCDPISEHNRLYWYRQTLGQGPEFLTYFQNEAQLEKSRLLSDRFSAERPKGSFSTLEIQRTEQGDSAMYLCASSILDRVTTEDEQFFGPGTRLTVL.

In this sample, this clonotype turned up many times. The chain links TRBV7-8 to TRBJ2-1; 8 positions agree with TRBD1. The germline gives CDR1 SGHVS, CDR2 FQNEAQ. The V gene end was trimmed by 1 base and the J gene end by 7 bases; junction bases not matched to a gene: 9. This CDR3 has 16 residues. The CDR3 DNA is TGTGCCAGCAGCTTAGAACAGGGGGACCCCTGGAATGAGCAGTTCTTC. Translating gives CASSLEQGDPWNEQFF.

This clonotype was seen more than once but under ten times. This rearrangement joins TRBV28 to TRBJ2-4, with 8 bases matching TRBD1. The V gene end was trimmed by 6 bases and the J gene end by 5 bases; junction bases not matched to a gene: 15. CDR1 MDHEN and CDR2 SYDVKM come from the germline V gene. This CDR3 is built from 17 residues. The CDR3: CASSLPPPDRVENIQYF. The CDR3 region has the DNA TGTGCCAGCAGCTTACCCCCGCCGGACAGGGTAGAAAACATTCAGTACTTC.

V and J are TRBV24-1 and TRBJ2-5; no clear D gene. The germline V gene has CDR1 KGHDR and CDR2 SFDVKD. Between the trimmed V and J ends, which lost 9 bases and 5 bases, there was a span of 18 bases. The CDR3 loop spans 14 amino acids. The CDR3 spells CATQSRQKEETQYF. CDR3 coding DNA: TGTGCCACCCAATCCAGACAAAAGGAGGAGACCCAGTACTTC.

The chain links TRBV10-3 to TRBJ2-2; tentatively, D is TRBD1 or TRBD2 (5 bases each). Germline V gene sequence: CDR1 ENHRY, CDR2 SYGVKD. V lost 3 bases to trimming and J lost 3 bases, with 20 bases between them. The CDR3 covers 18 residues. The CDR3 sequence is CAISEEGMQAPYTGELFF. For the CDR3, the DNA is TGTGCCATCAGTGAAGAGGGGATGCAGGCCCCTTACACCGGGGAGCTGTTTTTT.

This clonotype was seen many times. The DNA for the CDR3 is TGTGCCAGCAGCGTAGGGGGTAGCGCTGAAGCTTTCTTT. Encoded protein: CASSVGGSAEAFF. The chain couples TRBV7-9 to TRBJ1-1; possibly TRBD1 for D (6 bases). The germline CDR1 and CDR2 sequences are SEHNR and FQNEAQ (reference sequence). V gave up 5 bases and J gave up 6 bases, with 13 bases separating them. This CDR3 region has 13 residues.

The chain carries TRBV4-1 and TRBJ2-2; no clear D. CDR1 is MGHRA, CDR2 YSYEKL, per germline. V gave up 1 base and J gave up 4 bases, with 10 bases separating them. The CDR3 runs to 15 residues. The CDR3 DNA follows: TGCGCCAGCAGCCAAGGACTGGGGTCCACCGGGGAGCTGTTTTTT. Amino acid sequence: CASSQGLGSTGELFF.

This clonotype was recorded a few times. The chain couples TRBV12-3 or TRBV12-4 to TRBJ1-5, with TRBD1 matching 8 bases. J lost 4 bases, V lost 6 bases, and 8 bases had no gene match. There are 15 residues in the CDR3. The DNA of the CDR3 is TGTGCCAGCAGCGGCGACAGGGGACCTAATCAGCCCCAGCATTTT. Its translation is CASSGDRGPNQPQHF.

The chain is built from TRBV20-1 and TRBJ2-1; 8 bases line up with TRBD2. J gave up 3 bases and V 0 bases, and 10 bases lay outside the gene matches. The CDR3 contains 17 residues. Germline V gene data show CDR1 as DFQATT and CDR2 as SNEGSKA (reference sequence). For the CDR3, the DNA is TGCAGTGCTAGAGATTTTGCGGGGGGACCCTACTACAATGAGCAGTTCTTC. Amino acid sequence: CSARDFAGGPYYNEQFF.

CDR3 bases: TGTGCCAGCAGTTTCGACCCAAAGGGGGGGGAATCGAACACCGGGGAGCTGTTTTTT. Its protein is CASSFDPKGGESNTGELFF. This chain connects TRBV6-5 to TRBJ2-2, with D possibly being TRBD2 (7 bases). Per germline, CDR1 MNHEY and CDR2 SVGAGI. The CDR3 runs 19 residues. V was cut by 4 bases and J by 0 bases, with 21 bases left in between.